The 6 T cell receptor beta chains below were found in one sample sequenced in a study of shared clonotypes between healthy human individuals. Generated by immunoSEQ multiplex PCR, the TCRdb table keeps only in-frame clones and is missing some. The table includes 550,000 to 850,000 clones, approximately 72% detected once. The specimen sequenced was memory CD4+ T cells sorted from blood. Subset in this sample: CD45RA-negative fraction. Every receptor here comes from a woman between 25 and 40 years old in good health.

The chain joins TRBV9 to TRBJ2-3; D not certain. The germline CDR1 and CDR2 sequences are SGDLS and YYNGEE. V was pared by 0 bases and J by 0 bases, with 5 bases between. The CDR3 is 14 amino acids. CDR3: CASSVAPSTDTQYF. Written as DNA, the CDR3 is TGTGCCAGCAGCGTAGCGCCTAGCACAGATACGCAGTATTTT.

This clone was seen a handful of times. This CDR3 reads CASSIPAGVGRDTQYF. The CDR3 DNA is TGTGCCAGTAGTATCCCAGCGGGAGTCGGTCGAGATACGCAGTATTTT. The rearrangement links TRBV19 to TRBJ2-3, with 8 bases identical to TRBD2. CDR1 is LNHDA and CDR2 is SQIVND in the germline V gene (reference sequence). Trimming took 3 bases from V and 5 from J; bases not matched to a gene: 10. This CDR3 is built from 16 residues.

J is TRBJ2-7 and V is TRBV15, with TRBD1 identical over 9 bases. CDR1 is LNHNV, CDR2 YYDKDF, per germline (reference sequence). The length of the CDR3 is 13 residues. Trimming removed 6 bases from V and 7 bases from J; junction bases left unmatched: 7. CDR3 DNA sequence: TGTGCCACCAGTCTACAGGGGGCTGGGGAGCAGTACTTC. It encodes CATSLQGAGEQYF.

This clone was seen more than once but under ten times. This CDR3 reads CASSHRQGSDGELFF. The CDR3 bases are TGTGCCAGCAGCCATAGACAGGGGTCTGACGGGGAGCTGTTTTTT. This chain connects TRBV7-2 to TRBJ2-2; 8 bases are shared with TRBD1. Germline V gene sequence: CDR1 SGHTA, CDR2 FQGNSA. There are 15 residues in the CDR3. V lost 5 bases, J lost 7 bases, and 9 bases stayed unmatched.

The chain carries TRBV5-6 and TRBJ2-1; D not certain. Per the germline V gene, CDR1 is SGHDT and CDR2 is YYEEEE. The CDR3 has 17 amino acids. The V end was cut by 0 bases, the J end by 5 bases, with 18 bases between. CDR3 nucleotide sequence: TGTGCCAGCAGCTTGGCGGTTTACCCAGAATCGAACAATGAGCAGTTCTTC. It yields the protein CASSLAVYPESNNEQFF.

The chain couples TRBV18 to TRBJ2-7; 9 positions agree with TRBD1. V lost 6 bases and J lost 0; bases outside the gene matches: 6. This CDR3 is 15 amino acids long. Germline CDR1 and CDR2: KGHSH and LQKENI. CDR3 sequence reads: CASSPGGQGSYEQYF. CDR3 bases: TGTGCCAGCTCCCCAGGGGGACAGGGCTCCTACGAGCAGTACTTC.